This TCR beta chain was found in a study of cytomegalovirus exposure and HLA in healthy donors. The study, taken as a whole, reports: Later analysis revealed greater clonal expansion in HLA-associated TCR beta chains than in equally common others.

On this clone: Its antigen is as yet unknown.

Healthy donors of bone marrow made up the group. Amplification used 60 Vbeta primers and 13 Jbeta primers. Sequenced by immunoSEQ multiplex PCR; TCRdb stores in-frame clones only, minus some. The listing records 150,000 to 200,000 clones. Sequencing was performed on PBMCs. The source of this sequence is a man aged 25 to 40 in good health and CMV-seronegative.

CDR3 nucleotides: TGTGCCAGCAGCTTAGATCAGGCGCGTAGGGAGACCCAGTACTTC. It codes for CASSLDQARRETQYF. This chain links TRBV7-2 with TRBJ2-5; D remains ambiguous. This CDR3 contains 15 residues. The germline CDR1 and CDR2 sequences are SGHTA and FQGNSA. V gave up 1 base and J gave up 5 bases, with 14 bases separating them.